Each of the 30 T cell receptor beta chains below was sequenced from the same sample in a study of vaccination effects on CD4 cells after COVID-19. Generated by immunoSEQ multiplex PCR, the TCRdb table keeps only in-frame clones and is missing some. The sample includes 20,000 to 30,000 clones, 65% to 75% of them seen just once. Their antigens remain unidentified. ViraFEST used viral peptide pools to expand antigen-specific CD4+ T cells before sequencing. Subsequent to a culture period of 10 to 11 days, CD4+ T cells were isolated. It was between March and December 2020 that the person had a SARS-CoV-2 infection confirmed by PCR. The sample was CD4+ T cells from PBMCs cultured with SARS-CoV-2 spike peptides, taken before COVID-19 vaccination. The origin of the receptors is a human donor who had a prior SARS-CoV-2 infection.

This chain links TRBV9 with TRBJ2-3; perhaps TRBD2 as D (5 bases). Germline CDR1 reads SGDLS; CDR2 reads YYNGEE. Trimming shortened V by 0 bases and J by 2 bases, and 10 bases separated the two germline ends. The CDR3 loop spans 15 amino acids. The CDR3 nucleotides read TGTGCCAGCAGCGTAGGAAGTAGCGCCACAGATACGCAGTATTTT. Its translation: CASSVGSSATDTQYF.

This chain uses TRBV6-5 with TRBJ2-3, with TRBD1 as a possible D gene (6 bases). Germline V gives CDR1 MNHEY, CDR2 SVGAGI. V lost 6 bases to trimming and J lost 5 bases, with 15 bases between them. There are 14 residues in the CDR3. The CDR3 bases are TGTGCCAGCAGCACCAGGGGCCTGGTAGATACGCAGTATTTT. Translation gives CASSTRGLVDTQYF.

The chain recombines TRBV11-2 with TRBJ2-7; D gene uncertain. This CDR3 contains 14 residues. Germline assignment: CDR1 SGHAT and CDR2 FQNNGV. Trimming left V 3 bases short and J 3 bases short, with 12 bases between. The CDR3 DNA reads as TGTGCCAGCAGCTTTAAGGACCGGTACTACGAGCAGTACTTC. Translation gives CASSFKDRYYEQYF.

This clone was counted between two and nine times. The chain combines TRBV4-1 with TRBJ1-1; TRBD1 might be the D (5 bases). The germline V gene has CDR1 MGHRA and CDR2 YSYEKL. The CDR3 is made up of 14 amino acids. Deletions cut 3 bases from V and 8 bases from J, with 16 bases between. In nucleotides, the CDR3 is TGCGCCAGCAGCCAGAGACCAGGGAGTCTAGAAGCTTTCTTT. Amino acid sequence: CASSQRPGSLEAFF.

The chain carries TRBV18 and TRBJ2-2; D gene unclear. V was shortened by 3 bases and J by 1 base, with 12 bases between the two germline ends. Per the germline V gene, CDR1 is KGHSH and CDR2 is LQKENI. This CDR3 contains 16 residues. Here the CDR3 reads CASSPRIAENTGELFF. CDR3 nucleotide sequence: TGTGCCAGCTCACCGCGCATAGCAGAGAACACCGGGGAGCTGTTTTTT.

This clone has only a few counts. The rearrangement links TRBV6-5 to TRBJ2-7; unclear D gene. Between the trimmed V and J ends, which lost 2 bases and 6 bases, there was a span of 14 bases. Germline CDR1 reads MNHEY; CDR2 reads SVGAGI. This CDR3 is built from 14 residues. The CDR3 protein is CASSYGLGPSEQYF. CDR3 coding DNA: TGTGCCAGCAGTTACGGGCTCGGGCCCAGCGAGCAGTACTTC.

This clone was detected only once. The chain is built from TRBV5-4 and TRBJ2-6; D not certain. V was shortened by 0 bases and J by 2 bases, with 6 bases between the two germline ends. CDR1 SGHNT and CDR2 YYREEE come from the germline V gene (reference sequence). The CDR3 contains 15 residues. The CDR3 loop reads CASSLVSPGANVLTF. CDR3 nucleotide sequence: TGTGCCAGCAGCTTGGTGTCGCCTGGGGCCAACGTCCTGACTTTC.

The chain couples TRBV5-4 to TRBJ1-6, with 7 bases identical to TRBD1. This CDR3 region has 13 residues. Germline lookup yields CDR1 SGHNT and CDR2 YYREEE (reference sequence). V lost 4 bases, J lost 8 bases, and 3 bases stayed unmatched. This CDR3 is CASSTDRDSPLHF. Written as DNA, the CDR3 is TGTGCCAGCAGCACTGACAGGGATTCACCCCTCCACTTT. The full variable domain, with the rest looked up from reference TRBV5-4 and TRBJ1-6, is ETGVTQSPTHLIKTRGQQVTLRCSSQSGHNTVSWYQQALGQGPQFIFQYYREEENGRGNFPPRFSGLQFPNYSSELNVNALELDDSALYLCASSTDRDSPLHFGNGTRLTVT.

This clone was seen once. This chain joins TRBV27 and TRBJ2-7, with 9 bases matching TRBD1. Losses at the gene ends were 5 bases for V and 5 bases for J; bases not matched to a gene: 10. Germline lookup yields CDR1 MNHEY and CDR2 SMNVEV (reference sequence). The CDR3 extends over 15 amino acids. The CDR3: CASSINRDRVHEQYF. CDR3 bases: TGTGCCAGCAGTATCAACCGGGACAGGGTTCACGAGCAGTACTTC.

The J gene is TRBJ2-7, the V gene TRBV11-2; 10 nucleotides line up with TRBD1. Germline V gives CDR1 SGHAT, CDR2 FQNNGV. This CDR3 spans 15 amino acids. Losses at the gene ends were 4 bases for V and 2 bases for J; bases not matched to a gene: 5. The CDR3 DNA sequence: TGTGCCAGCAGCTCCTCCGGGACAGGGGCCTACGAGCAGTACTTC. This encodes CASSSSGTGAYEQYF. Drawing the rest from reference TRBV11-2 and TRBJ2-7, the complete variable domain is EAGVAQSPRYKIIEKRQSVAFWCNPISGHATLYWYQQILGQGPKLLIQFQNNGVVDDSQLPKDRFSAERLKGVDSTLKIQPAKLEDSAVYLCASSSSGTGAYEQYFGPGTRLTVT.

Remarks on this clone: At one end the junction does not follow the germline gene, possibly because of a read error. The genes are TRBV18 and TRBJ1-2; D possibly corresponds to TRBD1 (5 bases). The CDR3 has 15 amino acids. Germline loops: CDR1 KGHSH, CDR2 LQKENI. Here the CDR3 reads CASSPQPTANYGYTF. Here the CDR3 DNA reads TGTGCCAGCTCCCCACAGCCGACAGCGAACTATGGCTACACCTTC.

The rearrangement joins TRBV7-9 to TRBJ1-1; D is possibly TRBD1 (5 bases). V was cut by 3 bases and J by 7 bases, with 9 bases left in between. Germline CDR1 SEHNR, CDR2 FQNEAQ (reference sequence). The CDR3 sequence is 12 residues long. This chain's CDR3 is CASSLTVFEAFF. Written as DNA, the CDR3 is TGTGCCAGCAGCTTGACAGTGTTTGAAGCTTTCTTT.

In this sample, this clone turned up once. The genes are TRBV18 and TRBJ1-1; the D gene is possibly TRBD1 (6 bases). The CDR3 is 16 amino acids. Germline V gene data show CDR1 as KGHSH and CDR2 as LQKENI. V was trimmed by 0 bases and J by 1 base, leaving 12 bases between them. Here the CDR3 reads CASSPPRGGKNTEAFF. The DNA for the CDR3 is TGTGCCAGCTCACCACCGAGGGGGGGGAAGAACACTGAAGCTTTCTTT.

In its sample, this clone was seen a few times. The chain carries TRBV6-2 or TRBV6-3 and TRBJ2-7; D gene unclear. CDR1 is MNHEY and CDR2 is SVGEGT in the germline V gene. There are 14 residues in the CDR3. The ends were cut back, 6 bases at V and 6 bases at J, with 18 bases in the middle. In nucleotides, the CDR3 is TGTGCCAGCAGCCTGCAGTGGGAATCTGTCGAGCAGTACTTC. Translated, it gives CASSLQWESVEQYF.

V and J are TRBV5-4 and TRBJ2-1, with D uncertain. Deletions cut 0 bases from V and 3 bases from J, with 16 bases between. This CDR3 comprises 17 residues. In germline, CDR1 is SGHNT, CDR2 YYREEE (reference sequence). CDR3 nucleotides: TGTGCCAGCAGCTTGGAGCTTGTGAACTCGGGCTACAATGAGCAGTTCTTC. Translating gives CASSLELVNSGYNEQFF.

The rearrangement joins TRBV9 to TRBJ1-6, with unresolved D. CDR1 is SGDLS and CDR2 is YYNGEE in the germline V gene. V shed 3 bases and J shed 1 base, with 14 bases lying between them. The CDR3 extends over 17 amino acids. Here the CDR3 reads CASSEGASRSYNSPLHF. The CDR3 nucleotides are TGTGCCAGCAGCGAAGGAGCGTCAAGGTCCTATAATTCACCCCTCCACTTT.

This clone was counted only a few times. The V and J genes are TRBV9 and TRBJ1-3; 7 nucleotides align to TRBD1. Unmatched junction bases numbered 3, after V lost 1 base and J lost 2 bases. The germline gives CDR1 SGDLS, CDR2 YYNGEE. This CDR3 contains 15 residues. CDR3: CASSVQGGAGNTIYF. In nucleotides, the CDR3 is TGTGCCAGCAGCGTACAGGGGGGGGCTGGAAACACCATATATTTT. Combining the CDR3 with reference TRBV9 and TRBJ1-3 gives the whole variable domain DSGVTQTPKHLITATGQRVTLRCSPRSGDLSVYWYQQSLDQGLQFLIQYYNGEERAKGNILERFSAQQFPDLHSELNLSSLELGDSALYFCASSVQGGAGNTIYFGEGSWLTVV.

V is TRBV6-2 or TRBV6-3 and J is TRBJ2-5; TRBD1 is a possible D gene (5 bases). Germline V gene data show CDR1 as MNHEY and CDR2 as SVGEGT. Trimming cost V 5 bases and J 1 base, with 11 bases left between them. The CDR3 is 14 residues long. CDR3 in DNA: TGTGCCAGCAGTCCCCAGGGAACCCAAGAGACCCAGTACTTC. Its protein is CASSPQGTQETQYF.

The V call is TRBV4-1, the J call TRBJ2-1; the D gene could be TRBD1 or TRBD2 (5 bases each). The CDR3 spans 16 residues. Trimming removed 1 base from V and 3 bases from J, with 13 bases in between. The germline CDR1 and CDR2 sequences are MGHRA and YSYEKL. The CDR3 region is CASSQVSVGGYNEQFF. The CDR3, as DNA: TGCGCCAGCAGCCAAGTCTCAGTTGGGGGCTACAATGAGCAGTTCTTC.

This chain connects TRBV6-5 to TRBJ1-1; the match to TRBD1 covers 7 bases. The J segment lost 0 bases and the V segment lost 4 bases, leaving 5 bases of the junction unmatched. The length of the CDR3 is 15 residues. Germline assignment: CDR1 MNHEY and CDR2 SVGAGI. CDR3 sequence: CASSSGTDMNTEAFF. The CDR3 coding sequence is TGTGCCAGCAGTTCGGGGACAGACATGAACACTGAAGCTTTCTTT.

Written as DNA, the CDR3 is TGTGCCAGCAGCTTAACAGGGTACACTGAAGCTTTCTTT. This gives the protein CASSLTGYTEAFF. J is TRBJ1-1 and V is TRBV7-3; D gene uncertain. Germline loops: CDR1 SGHTA, CDR2 FQGTGA. The CDR3 length is 13 residues. Trimming took 0 bases from V and 3 from J, leaving 5 bases between them.

The chain combines TRBV9 with TRBJ1-6; the match to TRBD1 covers 8 bases. This CDR3 is 15 amino acids long. Per the germline V gene, CDR1 is SGDLS and CDR2 is YYNGEE. J gave up 8 bases and V 3 bases, and 7 bases lay outside the gene matches. The CDR3 sequence is CASSAGGGGDSPLHF. The DNA of the CDR3 is TGTGCCAGCAGCGCAGGGGGCGGGGGAGATTCACCCCTCCACTTT.

V usage is TRBV11-3 and J usage is TRBJ2-1, with 7 bases matching TRBD2. Germline V gene data show CDR1 as SGHNT and CDR2 as YENEEA. This CDR3 is built from 17 residues. The J segment lost 8 bases and the V segment lost 0 bases, leaving 13 bases of the junction unmatched. CDR3 sequence reads: CASSLDWGGSRSHEQFF. DNA of the CDR3: TGTGCCAGCAGCTTAGATTGGGGCGGGAGCCGTTCGCATGAGCAGTTCTTC.

The rearrangement uses TRBV30 and TRBJ2-3, with D possibly TRBD2 on 7 matching bases. V was clipped by 2 bases and J by 6 bases, with 15 bases between them. Germline V gives CDR1 GTSNPN, CDR2 SVGIG (reference sequence). The CDR3 has 14 residues. Written as DNA, the CDR3 is TGTGCCTGGAGTATGGGGGGGCTAGTCGATACGCAGTATTTT. Translation gives CAWSMGGLVDTQYF.

The chain recombines TRBV3-1 (or the pseudogene TRBV3-2) with TRBJ2-1; D might be TRBD1 (5 bases). The CDR3 covers 15 residues. V dropped 5 bases and J dropped 8 bases, with 19 bases sitting between them. CDR1 is LGHDT, CDR2 YNNKEL, per germline (reference sequence). The CDR3 is CASSYSGQGVDEQFF. The CDR3 DNA reads TGTGCCAGCAGCTATTCCGGGCAGGGTGTGGATGAGCAGTTCTTC.

The chain employs TRBV11-2 and TRBJ2-1; 7 nucleotides align to TRBD2. The CDR3 has 15 amino acids. The ends lost 5 bases at V and 4 bases at J; junction bases unmatched: 8. CDR1 and CDR2 (germline): SGHAT, FQNNGV. The CDR3 here is CASSPGNGGYNEQFF. The CDR3 DNA sequence: TGTGCCAGCAGCCCAGGGAACGGGGGGTACAATGAGCAGTTCTTC.

This chain uses TRBV24-1 with TRBJ2-1, with 8 nucleotides matching TRBD2. The CDR3 totals 16 residues. The germline CDR1 and CDR2 sequences are KGHDR and SFDVKD. Trimming cost V 3 bases and J 0 bases; bases outside gene matches: 3. CDR3 sequence (DNA): TGTGCCACCAGTGATCCGGGGGGGAGCTCCTACAATGAGCAGTTCTTC. This gives the protein CATSDPGGSSYNEQFF.

V gene TRBV12-3 or TRBV12-4 combines with J gene TRBJ1-5, with a possible D match to TRBD1 (6 bases). V lost 4 bases and J lost 4, with 8 bases in between. CDR3 size: 13 residues. DNA for the CDR3: TGTGCCAGCAGTTGGGACACAAATCAGCCCCAGCATTTT. Its protein product is CASSWDTNQPQHF.

V gene TRBV20-1 combines with J gene TRBJ2-2; D uncertain. V lost 3 bases, J lost 4 bases, and 12 bases lay in between. In germline, CDR1 is DFQATT, CDR2 SNEGSKA (reference sequence). The CDR3 consists of 14 residues. The CDR3 DNA follows: TGCAGTGCTAGTTTTGGGCGAGGCACCGGGGAGCTGTTTTTT. It translates to CSASFGRGTGELFF.

The genes are TRBV10-1 and TRBJ1-1, with D tentatively TRBD1 (6 bases). There are 12 residues in the CDR3. Trimming pared 6 bases from V and 4 bases from J, leaving 9 bases between. Germline-derived CDR1 and CDR2 are WNHNN and SYGVQD (reference sequence). CDR3 sequence (DNA): TGCGCCAGCAGAAGACAGGCCACTGAAGCTTTCTTT. Its translation is CASRRQATEAFF.